The rows below give T cell receptor beta chains drawn from one sample of a study of blood T cell repertoires in COVID-19. The table came from immunoSEQ multiplex PCR; TCRdb's copy has only in-frame clones and leaves some out. Of approximately 98,000 clones in the sample, about 80% are singletons; the top ten hold more than 3.5%. Material: peripheral blood. These receptors came from a woman in her seventies with acute or convalescent COVID-19. The CDR3 runs from the conserved cysteine through the conserved F or W. Fields, in order: V gene, D gene, clone size, J gene, CDR3 protein, CDR3 DNA. The D gene is left open where the match is weak. Clone sizes are given selectively: once, few, many, or a class where the clone is expanded.

V gene: TRBV12-2; D gene: -; clone size: -; J gene: TRBJ2-7; CDR3 protein: CASHPIGGPPYEQYF; CDR3 DNA: TGTGCAAGTCACCCAATCGGGGGACCTCCCTACGAGCAGTACTTC
V gene: TRBV7-6; D gene: TRBD1; clone size: -; J gene: TRBJ1-2; CDR3 protein: CASSAGPARDSQDGYTF; CDR3 DNA: TGTGCCAGCAGCGCAGGCCCGGCTCGGGACAGCCAGGATGGCTACACCTTC
V gene: TRBV29-1; D gene: -; clone size: -; J gene: TRBJ1-1; CDR3 protein: CSVSGSWNTEAFF; CDR3 DNA: TGCAGCGTTTCGGGGAGCTGGAACACTGAAGCTTTCTTT
V gene: TRBV4-2; D gene: -; clone size: -; J gene: TRBJ1-4; CDR3 protein: CASSPRGVEEKLFF; CDR3 DNA: TGTGCCAGCAGCCCAAGAGGAGTTGAGGAAAAACTGTTTTTT
V gene: TRBV2; D gene: -; clone size: -; J gene: TRBJ2-3; CDR3 protein: CASHSRGLTDTQYF; CDR3 DNA: TGTGCCAGCCATTCGAGGGGGTTGACAGATACGCAGTATTTT
V gene: TRBV27; D gene: TRBD2; clone size: -; J gene: TRBJ2-1; CDR3 protein: CASSSSGSYYNEQFF; CDR3 DNA: TGTGCCAGCAGTTCTAGCGGGAGTTACTACAATGAGCAGTTCTTC
V gene: TRBV6-2/TRBV6-3; D gene: -; clone size: -; J gene: TRBJ1-2; CDR3 protein: CASSYSRGGADYGYTF; CDR3 DNA: TGTGCCAGCAGTTACTCGCGAGGGGGGGCGGACTATGGCTACACCTTC
V gene: TRBV19; D gene: -; clone size: -; J gene: TRBJ2-6; CDR3 protein: CASSISSAGANVLTF; CDR3 DNA: TGTGCCAGTAGTATAAGTAGCGCTGGGGCCAACGTCCTGACTTTC
V gene: TRBV28; D gene: -; clone size: -; J gene: TRBJ1-2; CDR3 protein: CASRTGTSFMYGYTF; CDR3 DNA: TGTGCCAGCAGGACCGGGACATCTTTCATGTATGGCTACACCTTC
V gene: TRBV4-3; D gene: -; clone size: once; J gene: TRBJ2-2; CDR3 protein: CASSQTRKNTGELFF; CDR3 DNA: TGCGCCAGCAGCCAGACACGAAAGAACACCGGGGAGCTGTTTTTT
V gene: TRBV18; D gene: TRBD1; clone size: -; J gene: TRBJ1-1; CDR3 protein: CASSAGTGQTEAFF; CDR3 DNA: TGTGCCAGCTCGGCCGGGACAGGGCAGACTGAAGCTTTCTTT
V gene: TRBV5-4; D gene: TRBD2; clone size: once; J gene: TRBJ2-1; CDR3 protein: CASRGTSGSGANEQFF; CDR3 DNA: TGTGCCAGCAGGGGGACTAGCGGGAGCGGGGCGAATGAGCAGTTCTTC
V gene: TRBV6-5; D gene: TRBD2; clone size: -; J gene: TRBJ2-5; CDR3 protein: CASSGGTSGSVTQYF; CDR3 DNA: TGTGCCAGCAGCGGCGGGACTAGCGGGTCGGTGACCCAGTACTTC
V gene: TRBV28; D gene: -; clone size: -; J gene: TRBJ1-1; CDR3 protein: CASRIGQTEAFF; CDR3 DNA: TGTGCCAGCAGGATTGGACAGACTGAAGCTTTCTTT
V gene: TRBV14; D gene: -; clone size: -; J gene: TRBJ1-1; CDR3 protein: CASSQRVVNTEAFF; CDR3 DNA: TGTGCCAGCAGCCAACGCGTGGTGAACACTGAAGCTTTCTTT
V gene: TRBV6-6; D gene: TRBD1; clone size: -; J gene: TRBJ1-1; CDR3 protein: CASSYGQERTEAFF; CDR3 DNA: TGTGCCAGCAGTTACGGACAGGAACGAACTGAAGCTTTCTTT
V gene: TRBV4-3; D gene: TRBD1; clone size: -; J gene: TRBJ1-2; CDR3 protein: CASSQKDRVGYTF; CDR3 DNA: TGCGCCAGCAGCCAGAAGGACAGGGTTGGCTACACCTTC
V gene: TRBV3-1/TRBV3-2; D gene: -; clone size: -; J gene: TRBJ2-3; CDR3 protein: CASSSRTDTQYF; CDR3 DNA: TGTGCCAGCAGCTCCCGGACAGATACGCAGTATTTT
V gene: TRBV9; D gene: -; clone size: once; J gene: TRBJ1-1; CDR3 protein: CASSVGVPRPGMNTEAFF; CDR3 DNA: TGTGCCAGCAGCGTAGGAGTTCCTCGGCCGGGGATGAACACTGAAGCTTTCTTT
V gene: TRBV20-1; D gene: -; clone size: -; J gene: TRBJ1-4; CDR3 protein: CSANRDEKLFF; CDR3 DNA: TGCAGTGCAAACAGGGACGAAAAACTGTTTTTT
V gene: TRBV5-1; D gene: -; clone size: -; J gene: TRBJ1-3; CDR3 protein: CASSLGQGGNTIYF; CDR3 DNA: TGCGCCAGCAGCTTGGGTCAGGGGGGAAACACCATATATTTT
V gene: TRBV19; D gene: TRBD1; clone size: -; J gene: TRBJ1-5; CDR3 protein: CASREDRVHQPQHF; CDR3 DNA: TGTGCCAGTAGGGAGGACAGGGTACATCAGCCCCAGCATTTT
V gene: TRBV5-1; D gene: TRBD1; clone size: -; J gene: TRBJ1-2; CDR3 protein: CASRSTGKLYGYTF; CDR3 DNA: TGCGCCAGCAGATCGACAGGGAAGCTTTATGGCTACACCTTC
V gene: TRBV28; D gene: -; clone size: -; J gene: TRBJ1-5; CDR3 protein: CASSLGGLLNQPQHF; CDR3 DNA: TGTGCCAGCAGTTTGGGGGGGCTACTGAATCAGCCCCAGCATTTT
V gene: TRBV27; D gene: TRBD1; clone size: -; J gene: TRBJ1-1; CDR3 protein: CASSDRVHTEAFF; CDR3 DNA: TGTGCCAGCAGTGACAGGGTCCACACTGAAGCTTTCTTT
V gene: TRBV7-9; D gene: -; clone size: -; J gene: TRBJ2-3; CDR3 protein: CASSLAQGFTDTQYF; CDR3 DNA: TGTGCCAGCAGCTTAGCGCAGGGTTTCACAGATACGCAGTATTTT
V gene: TRBV3-1/TRBV3-2; D gene: -; clone size: few; J gene: TRBJ1-4; CDR3 protein: CASSQTGTARGEKLFF; CDR3 DNA: TGTGCCAGCAGCCAAACAGGGACGGCGAGAGGTGAAAAACTGTTTTTT
V gene: TRBV28; D gene: TRBD1; clone size: -; J gene: TRBJ1-2; CDR3 protein: CASSFFSGQGAVYGYTF; CDR3 DNA: TGTGCCAGCAGTTTTTTTAGTGGTCAGGGGGCCGTCTATGGCTACACCTTC
V gene: TRBV7-9; D gene: TRBD2; clone size: -; J gene: TRBJ2-7; CDR3 protein: CASSLQGGRLSEQYF; CDR3 DNA: TGTGCCAGCAGCTTACAGGGCGGGAGGTTGTCCGAGCAGTACTTC
V gene: TRBV5-4; D gene: -; clone size: -; J gene: TRBJ1-1; CDR3 protein: CASSSRDSFSEAFF; CDR3 DNA: TGTGCCAGCAGCTCCCGGGACTCCTTCAGTGAAGCTTTCTTT
V gene: TRBV18; D gene: -; clone size: few; J gene: TRBJ2-1; CDR3 protein: CASSPPKNEQFF; CDR3 DNA: TGTGCCAGCTCACCGCCTAAGAATGAGCAGTTCTTC
V gene: TRBV4-3; D gene: TRBD2; clone size: -; J gene: TRBJ2-5; CDR3 protein: CASSQDLAGGQETQYF; CDR3 DNA: TGCGCCAGCAGCCAAGATTTAGCGGGGGGACAAGAGACCCAGTACTTC
V gene: TRBV3-1/TRBV3-2; D gene: -; clone size: -; J gene: TRBJ2-1; CDR3 protein: CASSYRADEQFF; CDR3 DNA: TGTGCCAGCAGTTACAGGGCCGATGAGCAGTTCTTC
V gene: TRBV6-5; D gene: TRBD2; clone size: -; J gene: TRBJ2-7; CDR3 protein: CASSYSGLAGVYEQYF; CDR3 DNA: TGTGCCAGCAGTTACTCGGGACTAGCGGGAGTCTACGAGCAGTACTTC
V gene: TRBV9; D gene: -; clone size: -; J gene: TRBJ1-6; CDR3 protein: CASGEAIKNSPLHF; CDR3 DNA: TGTGCCAGCGGGGAGGCGATTAAGAATTCACCCCTCCACTTT
V gene: TRBV19; D gene: -; clone size: -; J gene: TRBJ1-1; CDR3 protein: CASSPNPLGAVNTEAFF; CDR3 DNA: TGTGCCAGTAGTCCTAACCCCTTAGGGGCGGTGAACACTGAAGCTTTCTTT
V gene: TRBV5-1; D gene: -; clone size: once; J gene: TRBJ1-4; CDR3 protein: CASSLVPGPNEKLFF; CDR3 DNA: TGCGCCAGCAGCTTGGTCCCAGGGCCTAATGAAAAACTGTTTTTT
V gene: TRBV2; D gene: -; clone size: -; J gene: TRBJ1-2; CDR3 protein: CASTDGDYGYTF; CDR3 DNA: TGTGCCAGCACGGACGGGGACTATGGCTACACCTTC
V gene: TRBV27; D gene: TRBD1; clone size: once; J gene: TRBJ1-4; CDR3 protein: CASSSPDRGYEKLFF; CDR3 DNA: TGTGCCAGCAGTTCCCCGGACAGGGGATATGAAAAACTGTTTTTT
V gene: TRBV6-5; D gene: TRBD1; clone size: -; J gene: TRBJ1-2; CDR3 protein: CASRDRDKDGYTF; CDR3 DNA: TGTGCCAGCAGAGACAGGGATAAGGATGGCTACACCTTC
V gene: TRBV7-3; D gene: TRBD2; clone size: -; J gene: TRBJ2-3; CDR3 protein: CASSPAGGGTDTQYF; CDR3 DNA: TGTGCCAGCAGCCCAGCGGGAGGCGGCACAGATACGCAGTATTTT
V gene: TRBV11-2; D gene: TRBD1; clone size: -; J gene: TRBJ1-2; CDR3 protein: CASSFETGVPYGYTF; CDR3 DNA: TGTGCCAGCAGCTTCGAGACAGGGGTACCGTATGGCTACACCTTC
V gene: TRBV3-1/TRBV3-2; D gene: -; clone size: -; J gene: TRBJ2-7; CDR3 protein: CASSQDGRYEQYF; CDR3 DNA: TGTGCCAGCAGCCAAGATGGGCGCTACGAGCAGTACTTC
V gene: TRBV4-1; D gene: TRBD1; clone size: -; J gene: TRBJ1-4; CDR3 protein: CASSQGGTGVEKLFF; CDR3 DNA: TGCGCCAGCAGCCAAGGTGGGACAGGGGTTGAAAAACTGTTTTTT
V gene: TRBV14; D gene: TRBD1; clone size: -; J gene: TRBJ2-7; CDR3 protein: CASSQGTGGYEQYF; CDR3 DNA: TGTGCCAGCAGCCAAGGGACAGGGGGCTACGAGCAGTACTTC
V gene: TRBV5-8; D gene: -; clone size: once; J gene: TRBJ1-3; CDR3 protein: CASSLGARSGNTIYF; CDR3 DNA: TGTGCCAGCAGCTTGGGCGCACGCTCTGGAAACACCATATATTTT
V gene: TRBV25-1; D gene: TRBD2; clone size: -; J gene: TRBJ2-5; CDR3 protein: CASRLSGLAVQETQYF; CDR3 DNA: TGTGCCAGCAGACTATCGGGACTAGCGGTCCAAGAGACCCAGTACTTC
V gene: TRBV9; D gene: TRBD2; clone size: -; J gene: TRBJ2-7; CDR3 protein: CASSVGTSGTYEQYF; CDR3 DNA: TGTGCCAGCAGCGTAGGGACTAGCGGGACCTACGAGCAGTACTTC
V gene: TRBV2; D gene: TRBD2; clone size: -; J gene: TRBJ2-7; CDR3 protein: CASTDISREGPYEQYF; CDR3 DNA: TGTGCCAGCACCGATATCTCGCGGGAGGGCCCCTACGAGCAGTACTTC
V gene: TRBV28; D gene: -; clone size: -; J gene: TRBJ1-1; CDR3 protein: CASRGGVGTEAFF; CDR3 DNA: TGTGCCAGCCGTGGAGGGGTGGGCACTGAAGCTTTCTTT